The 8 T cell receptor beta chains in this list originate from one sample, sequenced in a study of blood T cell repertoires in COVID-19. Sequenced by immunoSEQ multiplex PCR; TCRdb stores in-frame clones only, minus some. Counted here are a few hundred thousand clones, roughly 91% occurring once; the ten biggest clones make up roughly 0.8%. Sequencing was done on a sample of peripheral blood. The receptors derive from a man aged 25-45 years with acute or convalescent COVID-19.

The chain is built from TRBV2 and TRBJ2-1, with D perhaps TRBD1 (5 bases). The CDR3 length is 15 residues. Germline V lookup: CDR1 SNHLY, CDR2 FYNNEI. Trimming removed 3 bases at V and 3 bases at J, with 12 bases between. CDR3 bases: TGTGCCAGCAGTGAGAGACAGATAAACTACAATGAGCAGTTCTTC. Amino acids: CASSERQINYNEQFF.

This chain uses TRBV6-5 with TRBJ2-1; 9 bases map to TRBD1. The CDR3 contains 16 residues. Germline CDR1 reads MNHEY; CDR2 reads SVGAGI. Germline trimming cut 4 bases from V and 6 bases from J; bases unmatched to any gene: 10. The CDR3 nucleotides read TGTGCCAGCAGTTTAGGTCAGGGACAGGGCCTCAATGAGCAGTTCTTC. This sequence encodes CASSLGQGQGLNEQFF.

In nucleotides, the CDR3 is TGTGCCAGCAGTTACTCGGGCAGGGAAGAGACCCAGTACTTC. Translated: CASSYSGREETQYF. The chain uses TRBV6-5 and TRBJ2-5, with D perhaps matching TRBD1 (5 bases). The germline V gene has CDR1 MNHEY and CDR2 SVGAGI. The CDR3 loop spans 14 amino acids. V was pared by 0 bases and J by 3 bases, with 8 bases between.

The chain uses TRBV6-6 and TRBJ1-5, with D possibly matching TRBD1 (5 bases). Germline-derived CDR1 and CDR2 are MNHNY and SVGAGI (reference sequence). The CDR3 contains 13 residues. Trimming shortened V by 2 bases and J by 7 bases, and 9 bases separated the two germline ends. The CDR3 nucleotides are TGTGCCAGCAGTTACATAGCAGGGCAGCCCCAGCATTTT. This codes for CASSYIAGQPQHF.

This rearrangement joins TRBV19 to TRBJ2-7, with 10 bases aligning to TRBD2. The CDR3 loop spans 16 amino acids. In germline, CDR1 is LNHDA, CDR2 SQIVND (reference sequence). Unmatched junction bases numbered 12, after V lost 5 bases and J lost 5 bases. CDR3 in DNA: TGTGCCAGTAGTTCTAGCGGGAGCCCTCGAGGGAACGAGCAGTACTTC. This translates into CASSSSGSPRGNEQYF.

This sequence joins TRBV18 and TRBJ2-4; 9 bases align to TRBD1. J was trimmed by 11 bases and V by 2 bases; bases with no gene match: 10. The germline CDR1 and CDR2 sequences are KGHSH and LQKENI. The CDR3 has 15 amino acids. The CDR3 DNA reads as TGTGCCAGCTCACCATTGGGACAGGGAAAAGAGGTTCAGTACTTC. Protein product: CASSPLGQGKEVQYF.

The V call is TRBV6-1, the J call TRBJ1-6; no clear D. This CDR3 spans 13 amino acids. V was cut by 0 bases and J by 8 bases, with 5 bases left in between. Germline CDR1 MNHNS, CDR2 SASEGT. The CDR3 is CASSEAGDSPLHF. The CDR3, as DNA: TGTGCCAGCAGTGAAGCCGGGGATTCACCCCTCCACTTT.

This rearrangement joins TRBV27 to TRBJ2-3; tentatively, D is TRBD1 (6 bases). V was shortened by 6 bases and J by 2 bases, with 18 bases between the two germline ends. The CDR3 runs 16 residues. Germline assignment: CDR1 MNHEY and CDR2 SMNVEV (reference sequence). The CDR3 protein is CASSPQGRATTDTQYF. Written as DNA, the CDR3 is TGTGCCAGCAGCCCCCAGGGGCGGGCCACCACAGATACGCAGTATTTT.